The entry that follows covers one T cell receptor (beta chain) sequence. Its antigen is not known. Sequencing was performed with immunoSEQ multiplex PCR; in TCRdb, only in-frame clones are kept and a portion is missing. The data hold about 55,000 clones, with roughly 70% observed a single time. Before any sequencing was done, the ViraFEST assay used viral peptide pools to expand antigen-specific CD4+ T cells. After less than twelve days in culture, the CD4+ T cells were isolated. People in the vaccine group had not been infected with SARS-CoV-2 before, and their nucleocapsid antibodies were negative. Some 2 million PBMC were placed in each well, which was supplemented with approximately 9.9 IU/ml IL-2 and around 9.5 ug/ml peptides. Cultures had half their medium replaced with IL-2 medium on days 3 and 7. Germline CDR1 and CDR2: SGHAT and FQNNGV. This CDR3 is 13 amino acids long. The V and J ends lost 4 bases and 2 bases respectively, with 8 bases between them.

This specimen belongs to a study of vaccination effects on CD4 cells after COVID-19. Study details: Each person got two doses of an mRNA SARS-CoV-2 vaccine, BNT162b2 or mRNA-1273. Notes on the study in general: Marked clonal contraction was seen late after vaccination (in both infection- and vaccine-induced clones).

The chain uses TRBV11-2 and TRBJ2-5, with D maybe TRBD2 (5 bases). Material: CD4+ T cells from PBMCs cultured with SARS-CoV-2 spike peptides, obtained before COVID-19 vaccination. The clonotype originates from a human donor who received a COVID-19 vaccine. The CDR3 nucleotides read TGTGCCAGCAGCTCGAGACTACAAGAGACCCAGTACTTC. It encodes CASSSRLQETQYF.